Presented here are 24 T cell receptor beta chains from one specimen sequenced in a study of persistence of HIV-infected CD4 T cells. Cells were stimulated with overlapping HIV-1 Gag 15-mer peptides. Memory cells lacking CD40L and CD69 with high CD45RO were sorted. No antigen has been assigned to these receptors. The libraries were made with immunoSEQ version 4 in survey mode. Some clones are missing from TCRdb's copy, which holds only in-frame ones; the method was immunoSEQ multiplex PCR. The profile shows 25,000 to 40,000 clones, 65% to 90% of them singletons. Source: CD4+ T cells sorted from PBMCs after approximately 20-hour stimulation, taken from a patient who received antiretroviral therapy. The receptors derive from an adult woman with HIV who was CMV-seropositive.

This chain joins TRBV7-8 and TRBJ2-3; D gene uncertain. The germline V gene has CDR1 SGHVS and CDR2 FQNEAQ. This CDR3 comprises 12 residues. V was shortened by 5 bases and J by 0 bases, with 3 bases between the two germline ends. The CDR3 protein is CASSLSTDTQYF. CDR3 DNA sequence: TGTGCCAGCAGCCTTAGCACAGATACGCAGTATTTT.

The chain recombines TRBV7-9 with TRBJ1-3; D uncertain. Germline V CDR1 and CDR2: SEHNR, FQNEAQ (reference sequence). This CDR3 contains 16 residues. Trimming shortened V by 0 bases and J by 1 base, and 10 bases separated the two germline ends. CDR3 protein: CASSLALRRSGNTIYF. The CDR3 region has the DNA TGTGCCAGCAGCTTAGCCCTCCGGCGTTCTGGAAACACCATATATTTT. Full variable domain (remainder filled in from reference TRBV7-9 and TRBJ1-3): DTGVSQNPRHKITKRGQNVTFRCDPISEHNRLYWYRQTLGQGPEFLTYFQNEAQLEKSRLLSDRFSAERPKGSFSTLEIQRTEQGDSAMYLCASSLALRRSGNTIYFGEGSWLTVV.

The chain combines TRBV6-5 with TRBJ2-5; D might be TRBD1 (5 bases). The CDR3 spans 13 residues. V lost 9 bases, J lost 2 bases, and 13 bases lay in between. CDR1 is MNHEY, CDR2 SVGAGI, per germline. The CDR3 reads CASQRGTQETQYF. Here the CDR3 DNA reads TGTGCCAGTCAAAGGGGCACGCAAGAGACCCAGTACTTC.

Here the CDR3 reads CASSHPDRFNYEQYF. The DNA for the CDR3 is TGCGCCAGCAGTCACCCCGACAGGTTTAACTACGAGCAGTACTTC. J is TRBJ2-7 and V is TRBV23-1, with D perhaps matching TRBD1 (6 bases). TRBV23-1 belongs to the ORF category, with a function that is uncertain. The CDR3 runs to 15 residues. V shed 3 bases and J shed 3 bases, with 15 bases lying between them.

About this clone: The sample has other DNA sequences that encode this CDR3 too. The CDR3 coding sequence is TGTGCCAGCAGTCCGGGGTTTACAGATACGCAGTATTTT. Translating it yields CASSPGFTDTQYF. The V gene is TRBV12-3 or TRBV12-4, the J gene TRBJ2-3, with D possibly being TRBD2 (5 bases). This CDR3 has 13 residues. V lost 5 bases and J 3 bases, leaving 9 bases between the germline ends.

This chain connects TRBV30 to TRBJ2-2, with 8 nucleotides matching TRBD2. V was pared by 2 bases and J by 5 bases, with 10 bases of the junction left unmatched. Germline V CDR1 and CDR2: GTSNPN, SVGIG (reference sequence). The CDR3 is made up of 16 amino acids. CDR3 DNA sequence: TGTGCCTGGAGTACCCCGGGAGGGCCCGCAACCGGGGAGCTGTTTTTT. Its protein is CAWSTPGGPATGELFF.

The gene calls are TRBV18 and TRBJ1-2; 10 nucleotides align to TRBD1. This CDR3 contains 13 residues. CDR1 is KGHSH, CDR2 LQKENI, per germline. V lost 6 bases to trimming and J lost 6 bases; unmatched junction nucleotides: 4. Here the CDR3 reads CASSPTGGDGYTF. The CDR3 DNA reads as TGTGCCAGCTCCCCGACAGGGGGCGATGGCTACACCTTC. The full variable domain, its missing parts supplied by reference TRBV18 and TRBJ1-2, is NAGVMQNPRHLVRRRGQEARLRCSPMKGHSHVYWYRQLPEEGLKFMVYLQKENIIDESGMPKERFSAEFPKEGPSILRIQQVVRGDSAAYFCASSPTGGDGYTFGSGTRLTVV.

The chain joins TRBV6-2 or TRBV6-3 to TRBJ2-7; 8 bases map to TRBD1. The CDR3 length is 14 residues. Germline V CDR1 and CDR2: MNHEY, SVGEGT. V shed 2 bases and J 6 bases; nucleotides not matched to a gene: 6. The chain's CDR3 is CASSYGQGKREQYF. The CDR3 bases are TGTGCCAGCAGTTACGGACAGGGAAAGCGCGAGCAGTACTTC.

This clone was recorded only once. This rearrangement joins TRBV3-1 (or the pseudogene TRBV3-2) to TRBJ2-1; a weak D match, TRBD2 (5 bases). Between the trimmed V and J ends, which lost 7 bases and 5 bases, there was a span of 15 bases. This CDR3 has 14 amino acids. Looked up from germline, CDR1 is LGHDT and CDR2 is YNNKEL (reference sequence). CDR3 loop: CASTRGQRNNEQFF. The CDR3 DNA is TGTGCCAGCACCCGCGGGCAAAGAAACAATGAGCAGTTCTTC.

The chain has TRBV6-5 and TRBJ2-1; either TRBD1 or TRBD2 may supply D (6 bases each). With 4 bases removed from V and 7 bases from J, the gap between germline ends came to 20 bases. The germline V gene encodes CDR1 MNHEY and CDR2 SVGAGI. The CDR3 has 16 amino acids. The CDR3 sequence is CASSSRGAGAFNEQFF. DNA for the CDR3: TGTGCCAGCAGTTCAAGGGGGGCAGGGGCATTTAATGAGCAGTTCTTC.

This sequence joins TRBV12-3 or TRBV12-4 and TRBJ1-2, with no clear D. This CDR3 comprises 13 residues. Trimming removed 3 bases from V and 11 bases from J, with 16 bases in between. In DNA, the CDR3 is TGTGCCAGCAGTTTTGGAGCGCCGCTTGGGTACACCTTC. Protein sequence: CASSFGAPLGYTF.

The CDR3 DNA sequence: TGTGCCAGCAGCGCTTCCCGGGAGACAGATACGCAGTATTTT. Its translation is CASSASRETDTQYF. The chain is built from TRBV9 and TRBJ2-3; perhaps TRBD2 as D (6 bases). Germline-derived CDR1 and CDR2 are SGDLS and YYNGEE. The CDR3 runs to 14 residues. V was clipped by 3 bases and J by 3 bases, with 11 bases between them. Filled out from reference TRBV9 and TRBJ2-3, the complete variable domain reads DSGVTQTPKHLITATGQRVTLRCSPRSGDLSVYWYQQSLDQGLQFLIQYYNGEERAKGNILERFSAQQFPDLHSELNLSSLELGDSALYFCASSASRETDTQYFGPGTRLTVL.

The J gene is TRBJ2-1, the V gene TRBV10-1; TRBD2 matches 7 bases. Germline-derived CDR1 and CDR2 are WNHNN and SYGVQD (reference sequence). J lost 12 bases, V lost 3 bases, and 8 bases had no gene match. The CDR3 has 13 residues. CDR3 coding DNA: TGCGCCAGCAGTGAATCGGGGGGTAGGCGGCAGTTCTTC. Protein sequence: CASSESGGRRQFF.

The J gene is TRBJ2-7, the V gene TRBV11-3; D is tentatively TRBD1 or TRBD2 (5 bases each). CDR1 is SGHNT and CDR2 is YENEEA in the germline V gene. Between the trimmed V and J ends, which lost 5 bases and 2 bases, there was a span of 16 bases. The CDR3 is 15 amino acids. The CDR3 here is CASSLLSGPTYEQYF. The DNA of the CDR3 is TGTGCCAGCAGCCTATTATCGGGACCGACCTACGAGCAGTACTTC.

The rearrangement uses TRBV7-6 and TRBJ1-3; D might be TRBD1 (6 bases). The V end lost 4 bases, the J end lost 4 bases, and 20 bases lay between the germline ends. The CDR3 sequence is 17 residues long. The germline V gene has CDR1 SGHVS and CDR2 FNYEAQ. The CDR3 DNA is TGTGCCAGCAGCTCTGGCCATGCAGGGGTAGACGGAAACACCATATATTTT. Residues: CASSSGHAGVDGNTIYF.

This clone is medium-sized by share. The chain recombines TRBV4-1 with TRBJ1-1, with a tentative D call TRBD1 (6 bases). The length of the CDR3 is 12 residues. Germline V gene lookup returns CDR1 MGHRA and CDR2 YSYEKL. Trimming took off 8 bases at V and 4 bases at J, with 11 bases between the two ends. CDR3 DNA: TGCGCCAGCGGGGGGCGGGTCACTGAAGCTTTCTTT. Its translation is CASGGRVTEAFF.

The genes are TRBV28 and TRBJ1-1; the D gene is possibly TRBD1 (5 bases). Trimming took 4 bases from V and 0 from J, leaving 27 bases between them. CDR3 length equals 20 residues. The germline V gene has CDR1 MDHEN and CDR2 SYDVKM. Here the CDR3 reads CASSYGWNVARRGLNTEAFF. CDR3 DNA sequence: TGTGCCAGCAGTTACGGTTGGAATGTCGCCAGGAGGGGTCTGAACACTGAAGCTTTCTTT. The whole variable domain, remainder taken from reference TRBV28 and TRBJ1-1, is DVKVTQSSRYLVKRTGEKVFLECVQDMDHENMFWYRQDPGLGLRLIYFSYDVKMKEKGDIPEGYSVSREKKERFSLILESASTNQTSMYLCASSYGWNVARRGLNTEAFFGQGTRLTVV.

The chain joins TRBV4-2 to TRBJ1-4, with D perhaps matching TRBD1 (5 bases). CDR1 and CDR2 (germline): LGHNA, YNFKEQ. The CDR3 extends over 17 amino acids. Trimming stripped 0 bases from V and 3 bases from J, with 14 bases between. In DNA, the CDR3 is TGTGCCAGCAGCCAAGATTGGGACGTATTACCTAATGAAAAACTGTTTTTT. Protein: CASSQDWDVLPNEKLFF.

The gene calls are TRBV28 and TRBJ1-6, with TRBD1 as a possible D gene (5 bases). V was pared by 4 bases and J by 4 bases, with 17 bases between. The V gene's germline CDR1 is MDHEN and CDR2 SYDVKM. The CDR3 runs 17 residues. The CDR3 nucleotides are TGTGCCAGCAGTTCCACCCTTCAGGGCCCATATAATTCACCCCTCCACTTT. Encoded protein: CASSSTLQGPYNSPLHF.

J is TRBJ1-1 and V is TRBV7-2; tentatively, D is TRBD1 (5 bases). Trimming stripped 1 base from V and 5 bases from J, with 11 bases between. CDR1 is SGHTA, CDR2 FQGNSA, per germline. CDR3 size: 14 residues. CDR3 sequence reads: CASSLGPGPTEAFF. The CDR3 region has the DNA TGTGCCAGCAGCTTAGGTCCAGGGCCAACTGAAGCTTTCTTT.

The V call is TRBV7-2, the J call TRBJ2-3, with 11 positions matching TRBD2. V dropped 8 bases and J dropped 0; count of bases not matched to a gene: 10. Germline V gene sequence: CDR1 SGHTA, CDR2 FQGNSA. The CDR3 extends over 17 amino acids. The CDR3 region has the DNA TGTGCCAGCCGAATAGCGGGGGGGCCTTCTAGCACAGATACGCAGTATTTT. Its translation is CASRIAGGPSSTDTQYF.

The chain carries TRBV3-1 (or the pseudogene TRBV3-2) and TRBJ1-4; D may be TRBD1 (6 bases). V dropped 2 bases and J dropped 8 bases, with 21 bases sitting between them. Germline V gene lookup returns CDR1 LGHDT and CDR2 YNNKEL (reference sequence). The CDR3 extends over 17 amino acids. CDR3: CASSQPISVQGGEKLFF. Here the CDR3 DNA reads TGTGCCAGCAGCCAACCCATTTCGGTACAGGGAGGCGAAAAACTGTTTTTT.

This clone was detected once. J is TRBJ1-4 and V is TRBV2, with unresolved D. V was clipped by 2 bases and J by 8 bases, with 15 bases between them. This CDR3 contains 15 residues. Germline V CDR1 and CDR2: SNHLY, FYNNEI. In nucleotides, the CDR3 is TGTGCCAGCAGTGAAAGCCTCCAGTTCGGCGAAAAACTGTTTTTT. It specifies CASSESLQFGEKLFF.

The chain couples TRBV30 to TRBJ1-5; unclear D gene. V was clipped by 1 base and J by 2 bases, with 9 bases between them. The CDR3 runs 14 residues. CDR1 and CDR2 (germline): GTSNPN, SVGIG (reference sequence). The DNA for the CDR3 is TGTGCCTGGAGTGCTGACATATGCAATCAGCCCCAGCATTTT. Protein sequence: CAWSADICNQPQHF.